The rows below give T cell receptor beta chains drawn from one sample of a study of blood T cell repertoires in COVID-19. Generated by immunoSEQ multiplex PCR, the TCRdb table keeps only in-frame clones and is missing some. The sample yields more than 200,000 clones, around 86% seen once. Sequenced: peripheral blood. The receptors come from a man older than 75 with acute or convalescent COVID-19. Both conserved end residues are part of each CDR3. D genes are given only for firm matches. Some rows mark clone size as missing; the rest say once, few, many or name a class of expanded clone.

DNA: TGTGCCTGGAAGGTGCAGGGGGCTAGCTCCTACGAGCAGTACTTC
CDR3: CAWKVQGASSYEQYF
size: NA
D: TRBD1
J: TRBJ2-7
V: TRBV30

DNA: TGTGCCAGCTTTTCTTTACTCGGCAATGAGCAGTTCTTC
CDR3: CASFSLLGNEQFF
size: few
D: NA
J: TRBJ2-1
V: TRBV6-5

DNA: TGTGCCAGCAGTGATTGGGGGCAGCCATCTGGAAACACCATATATTTT
CDR3: CASSDWGQPSGNTIYF
size: NA
D: NA
J: TRBJ1-3
V: TRBV6-1

DNA: TGTGCCAGCAGCGCGGGACTAGCGGCCAACCAAGAGACCCAGTACTTC
CDR3: CASSAGLAANQETQYF
size: NA
D: TRBD2
J: TRBJ2-5
V: TRBV9

DNA: TGTGCCAGCAGCCCCGGGGCAACTAATGAAAAACTGTTTTTT
CDR3: CASSPGATNEKLFF
size: NA
D: NA
J: TRBJ1-4
V: TRBV3-1/TRBV3-2

DNA: TGTGCCAGCAGTTACTCGACGGCTAGCGTGTCGGATACGCAGTATTTT
CDR3: CASSYSTASVSDTQYF
size: NA
D: NA
J: TRBJ2-3
V: TRBV6-2/TRBV6-3

DNA: TGCGCCAGCAGCCAACCCCTCTCCCATGGGAGCACCGGGGAGCTGTTTTTT
CDR3: CASSQPLSHGSTGELFF
size: few
D: NA
J: TRBJ2-2
V: TRBV4-1

DNA: TGCAGCGTCTCGGGACAGCCGAATCAGCCCCAGCATTTT
CDR3: CSVSGQPNQPQHF
size: NA
D: TRBD1
J: TRBJ1-5
V: TRBV29-1

DNA: TGTGCCTGGGCGGGTTACTCCTACAATGAGCAGTTCTTC
CDR3: CAWAGYSYNEQFF
size: NA
D: NA
J: TRBJ2-1
V: TRBV30

DNA: TGTGCCAGCAGTCCCCGGGAGGGATTGCAGCCCCAGCATTTT
CDR3: CASSPREGLQPQHF
size: NA
D: NA
J: TRBJ1-5
V: TRBV6-5

DNA: TGTGCCAGTAGTACCCCCCGGCTAGCGGGAACCCCCGGGGAGCTGTTTTTT
CDR3: CASSTPRLAGTPGELFF
size: NA
D: TRBD2
J: TRBJ2-2
V: TRBV19

DNA: TGTGCCAGCAGCTCCGGGACTAGCGTTCTTTCGAGGTACACCGGGGAGCTGTTTTTT
CDR3: CASSSGTSVLSRYTGELFF
size: NA
D: TRBD2
J: TRBJ2-2
V: TRBV6-2/TRBV6-3

DNA: TGTGCCAGCAGCCGCGAGTTCTACGAGCAGTACTTC
CDR3: CASSREFYEQYF
size: few
D: NA
J: TRBJ2-7
V: TRBV11-2

DNA: TGTGCCAGCTCACCACCGGTGGGAGGTCGGGGTTACAATGAGCAGTTCTTC
CDR3: CASSPPVGGRGYNEQFF
size: NA
D: NA
J: TRBJ2-1
V: TRBV18

DNA: TGTGCCAGCAGTTTAAACCCGGGCAATCAGCCCCAGCATTTT
CDR3: CASSLNPGNQPQHF
size: NA
D: NA
J: TRBJ1-5
V: TRBV28

DNA: TGTGCCAGTGCAGGGGCGGAAGATACGCAGTATTTT
CDR3: CASAGAEDTQYF
size: NA
D: NA
J: TRBJ2-3
V: TRBV19

DNA: TGTGCCAGCAGCTTTACGCTAGCGGGAAATGAGCAGTTCTTC
CDR3: CASSFTLAGNEQFF
size: NA
D: TRBD2
J: TRBJ2-1
V: TRBV13